This paragraph reports one T cell receptor beta chain. The V and J ends lost 0 bases and 2 bases, in that order; junction bases with no gene match: 2. CDR1 is SGDLS and CDR2 is YYNGEE in the germline V gene. CDR3 size: 15 residues. The data stem from a study of blood T cell repertoires in COVID-19. Data came from immunoSEQ multiplex PCR; TCRdb stores just in-frame clones and leaves some out. The sample records hundreds of thousands of clones, approximately 83% being singletons. Material for sequencing was PBMCs or T cells enriched from blood (not recorded which). The rearrangement links TRBV9 to TRBJ2-3; 8 nucleotides line up with TRBD2. The sequence came from a man aged 25 to 40 who had recovered from COVID-19. CDR3 loop: CASSVVAGNTDTQYF. The CDR3 nucleotides are TGTGCCAGCAGCGTAGTAGCGGGGAACACAGATACGCAGTATTTT. The full variable domain, its missing parts supplied by reference TRBV9 and TRBJ2-3, is DSGVTQTPKHLITATGQRVTLRCSPRSGDLSVYWYQQSLDQGLQFLIQYYNGEERAKGNILERFSAQQFPDLHSELNLSSLELGDSALYFCASSVVAGNTDTQYFGPGTRLTVL.